What follows describes a single TCR beta chain. This clonotype was detected ten times or more. The target of this receptor is not known. Base qualities are missing; no much larger clone stands one base away. This sample was taken from a study of T-cell reconstitution after alpha-beta-depleted transplantation in children (dated by TCRdb to about 2016). Looking at the study overall: The study quantitatively tracked T-cell immune reconstitution after TCRalphabeta/CD19-depleted allogeneic hematopoietic cell transplantation in children using TCR repertoire profiling.

The CDR3, from cysteine to phenylalanine, totals 14 residues. Of the read, only the CDR3 DNA is kept; its 42 bases are in frame from base 1. V is reduced by 3 bases and J by 1 base, leaving a spacing of 9 bases between them. The method behind the library was PCR. Instrument on record: Illumina HiSeq 2500. To normalize quantification of the TCRbeta repertoire, the TCR libraries were built with molecular barcoding that relied on unique molecular identifiers. The raw public data were reprocessed by TCRdb itself: fastp quality trimming at Q25, MiXCR clonotype calling, in-frame beta chains only. Entries are consolidated by CDR3 protein sequence, retaining the most common genes and DNA. Within this sample are about 610,000 distinct CDR3 sequences, with about 10% of them counted one time only. The leading ten clones occupy less than 4.5% of the sample.

The source of this sequence is a human donor who donated a stem cell graft to a child with acute myeloid leukemia. The starting material was PBMCs from the stem cell graft donor, obtained from the stem cell graft. In this chain, TRBV12-3 or TRBV12-4 is recombined with TRBJ1-1, with no D gene named confidently. The CDR3 protein sequence reads: CASSFQAGNTEAFF. DNA sequence: TGTGCCAGCAGTTTTCAGGCAGGGAACACTGAAGCTTTCTTT.